This T cell receptor beta chain was sequenced in a study of shared clonotypes between healthy human individuals. At a deep level, the assay was run. Sequencing used immunoSEQ multiplex PCR; TCRdb keeps in-frame clones, though not all of them. The sample holds hundreds of thousands of clones, roughly 96% seen once. This CDR3 has 14 amino acids. Germline CDR1 is LGHNA and CDR2 is YNFKEQ. The V segment lost 5 bases and the J segment 7 bases; nucleotides outside the gene matches: 4. Naivety among CD8 cells was defined by CD45RO negativity and positive CCR7 selection, thereby excluding terminally differentiated effector memory CD45RA+ cells.

The chain has TRBV4-2 and TRBJ1-6, with 8 positions matching TRBD1. The TCR comes from a woman in her thirties in good health. Input material: naive CD8+ T cells sorted from blood. The CDR3 sequence: CASSWTGQNSPLHF. Here the CDR3 DNA reads TGTGCCAGCAGCTGGACAGGGCAAAATTCACCCCTCCACTTT.